The 8 T cell receptor beta chains below come from one sample, sequenced in a study of PD-L1 blockade in urothelial cancer. Clones were sequenced by immunoSEQ multiplex PCR, and TCRdb holds only the in-frame ones, with some missing. This table holds 57,000 or so clones, about four fifths found once. The sequences come from PBMCs, collected around atezolizumab (anti-PD-L1) treatment. The receptors shown here come from a man between 65 and 85 years old with urothelial cancer.

V usage is TRBV18 and J usage is TRBJ2-5; the D is unclear. Trimming cost V 6 bases and J 0 bases, with 11 bases left between them. The CDR3 spans 14 residues. Germline CDR1 reads KGHSH; CDR2 reads LQKENI. The CDR3 loop is CASSDRRNQETQYF. The CDR3 DNA reads as TGTGCCAGCTCCGACCGGCGGAACCAAGAGACCCAGTACTTC.

V is TRBV7-2 and J is TRBJ2-3; the D is unclear. V was cut by 5 bases and J by 6 bases, with 9 bases left in between. There are 12 residues in the CDR3. Germline V gives CDR1 SGHTA, CDR2 FQGNSA. The CDR3: CASSPTTDTQYF. CDR3 bases: TGTGCCAGCAGCCCAACTACCGATACGCAGTATTTT.

This clone was detected once. V gene TRBV7-9 combines with J gene TRBJ1-2, with 7 bases identical to TRBD1. J lost 8 bases, V lost 5 bases, and 5 bases had no gene match. CDR3 length: 12 amino acids. Germline CDR1 SEHNR, CDR2 FQNEAQ (reference sequence). The CDR3 loop is CASSLQGNGYTF. Written as DNA, the CDR3 is TGTGCCAGCAGCCTACAGGGGAACGGCTACACCTTC.

The chain combines TRBV18 with TRBJ2-7; 8 bases are a match to TRBD1. The length of the CDR3 is 14 residues. Germline V CDR1 and CDR2: KGHSH, LQKENI. V was pared by 5 bases and J by 3 bases, with 6 bases of the junction left unmatched. The CDR3 here is CASSADRDDYEQYF. The DNA of the CDR3 is TGTGCCAGCTCAGCGGACAGGGACGACTACGAGCAGTACTTC.

The chain recombines TRBV7-9 with TRBJ2-2; D gene unclear. The length of the CDR3 is 13 residues. V was clipped by 3 bases and J by 5 bases, with 7 bases between them. Germline loops: CDR1 SEHNR, CDR2 FQNEAQ (reference sequence). The CDR3 sequence: CASSFHGTGELFF. The CDR3 DNA is TGTGCCAGCAGCTTCCACGGGACCGGGGAGCTGTTTTTT.

The chain has TRBV6-1 and TRBJ2-3; 10 positions agree with TRBD1. Unmatched junction bases numbered 1, after V lost 0 bases and J lost 4 bases. Germline V gives CDR1 MNHNS, CDR2 SASEGT. CDR3 length: 15 amino acids. The CDR3 spells CASSEATGGADTQYF. The CDR3 nucleotides read TGTGCCAGCAGTGAAGCGACAGGGGGCGCAGATACGCAGTATTTT.

The chain joins TRBV2 to TRBJ1-2; D not certain. V was trimmed by 5 bases and J by 6 bases, leaving 13 bases between them. CDR1 SNHLY and CDR2 FYNNEI come from the germline V gene. This CDR3 spans 13 amino acids. The CDR3 spells CASSIGRKDGYTF. CDR3 sequence (DNA): TGTGCCAGCAGTATAGGGAGGAAGGATGGCTACACCTTC. The full variable domain, with the rest looked up from reference TRBV2 and TRBJ1-2, is EPEVTQTPSHQVTQMGQEVILRCVPISNHLYFYWYRQILGQKVEFLVSFYNNEISEKSEIFDDQFSVERPDGSNFTLKIRSTKLEDSAMYFCASSIGRKDGYTFGSGTRLTVV.

The J gene is TRBJ2-2, the V gene TRBV10-3; 10 bases map to TRBD2. The ends lost 9 bases at V and 3 bases at J; junction bases unmatched: 4. The V gene's germline CDR1 is ENHRY and CDR2 SYGVKD. This CDR3 has 14 residues. CDR3 DNA sequence: TGTGCCATTTTAGCGGGAGGAGACACCGGGGAGCTGTTTTTT. Encoded protein: CAILAGGDTGELFF.